What follows describes a single T cell receptor beta chain. Its antigen is as yet unknown. The CDR3 sequence is 16 residues long. Deletions cut 0 bases from V and 5 bases from J, with 16 bases between. CDR1 is LGHDT, CDR2 YNNKEL, per germline (reference sequence). This sample was taken from a study of T cell responses to AZD1222 COVID-19 vaccine. This table comes from immunoSEQ multiplex PCR, and its TCRdb copy is limited to in-frame clones, with some not included. Of 30,000 to 50,000 clones listed, 88% are singletons. Overall study findings and caveats: Seropositive AZD1222 recipients at baseline numbered only five to seven. Donors were mostly white British, more females; clonal diversity possibly underestimated. Reportedly, nearly half of unique spike TCRs recognized epitopes outside B.1.351/B.1.1.7 mutations. Spike-specific TCR depth and breadth grew after two AZD1222 doses.

This sample comprised peripheral blood, obtained 28 days after the second dose of the MenACWY control vaccine. The sequence derives from an adult who received the MenACWY meningococcal vaccine as a control. The chain combines TRBV3-1 (or the pseudogene TRBV3-2) with TRBJ2-5; D remains ambiguous. CDR3 sequence reads: CASSQDLTWRQETQYF. CDR3 sequence (DNA): TGTGCCAGCAGCCAAGATCTCACCTGGCGGCAGGAGACCCAGTACTTC.